This entry features one T cell receptor (beta chain) sequence. Its matching antigen is unknown. Adult donors, all healthy and HIV-negative, had no recent acute infections or vaccinations. The entry originates in a study of shared clonotypes between healthy human individuals. Study at large: Researchers assigned three CD4 naive, three CD4 memory, two CD8 naive and one CD8 memory plate to each donor. Study-wide findings and caveats: Compared with memory subsets, naive subsets generally had larger estimated richness.

The length of the CDR3 is 11 residues. Over several immunoSEQ plates, each subset's genomic DNA was distributed in even portions. The method was immunoSEQ multiplex PCR; TCRdb's version includes in-frame clones alone and lacks a portion of them. The sample has around 600,000 clones; approximately 97% are singletons. This clonotype was obtained from a woman in her twenties or thirties in good health. Sequenced material: naive CD4+ T cells sorted from blood. Indicated subset: CD45RA+ positively selected. J is TRBJ2-7 and V is TRBV21-1; TRBD1, the table's D call, lacks a check against the DNA. TRBV21-1 is deemed a pseudogene. The CDR3 protein is CASNNTGFAYF. For the CDR3, the DNA is TGTGCCAGCAACAATACAGGGTTCGCGTACTTC.